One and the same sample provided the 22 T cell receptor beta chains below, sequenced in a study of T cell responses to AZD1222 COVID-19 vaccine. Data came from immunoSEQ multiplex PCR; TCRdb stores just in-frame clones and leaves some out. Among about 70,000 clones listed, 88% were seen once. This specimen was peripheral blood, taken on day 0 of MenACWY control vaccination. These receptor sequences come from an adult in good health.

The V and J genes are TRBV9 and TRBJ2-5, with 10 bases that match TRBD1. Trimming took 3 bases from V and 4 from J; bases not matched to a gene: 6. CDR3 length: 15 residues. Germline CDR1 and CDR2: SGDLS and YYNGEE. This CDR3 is CASSADRGLAETQYF. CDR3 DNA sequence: TGTGCCAGCAGCGCCGACAGGGGGCTGGCAGAGACCCAGTACTTC.

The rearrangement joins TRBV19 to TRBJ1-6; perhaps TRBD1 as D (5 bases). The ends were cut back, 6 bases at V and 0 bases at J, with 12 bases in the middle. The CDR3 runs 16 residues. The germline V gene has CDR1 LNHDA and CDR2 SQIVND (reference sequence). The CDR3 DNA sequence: TGTGCCAGTAGGGTTCTGGGGGGCTCCTATAATTCACCCCTCCACTTT. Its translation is CASRVLGGSYNSPLHF.

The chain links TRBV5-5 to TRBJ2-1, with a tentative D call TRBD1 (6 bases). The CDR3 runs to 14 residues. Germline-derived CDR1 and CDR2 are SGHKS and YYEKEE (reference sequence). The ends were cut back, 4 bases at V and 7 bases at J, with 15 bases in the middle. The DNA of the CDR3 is TGTGCCAGCAGCCGACGGAACAGGGAAAATGAGCAGTTCTTC. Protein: CASSRRNRENEQFF. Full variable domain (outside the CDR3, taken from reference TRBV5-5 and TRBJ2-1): DAGVTQSPTHLIKTRGQQVTLRCSPISGHKSVSWYQQVLGQGPQFIFQYYEKEERGRGNFPDRFSARQFPNYSSELNVNALLLGDSALYLCASSRRNRENEQFFGPGTRLTVL.

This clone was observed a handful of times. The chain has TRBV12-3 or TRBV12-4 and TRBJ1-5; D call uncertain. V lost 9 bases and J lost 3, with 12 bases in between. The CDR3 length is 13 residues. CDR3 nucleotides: TGTGCCAGTACACGACGGAACAATCAGCCCCAGCATTTT. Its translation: CASTRRNNQPQHF.

CDR3 sequence reads: CASSLIGNSPLHF. The DNA of the CDR3 is TGTGCCAGCAGTTTGATAGGTAATTCACCCCTCCACTTT. The rearrangement links TRBV28 to TRBJ1-6; no definite D call. Between the trimmed V and J ends, which lost 3 bases and 6 bases, there was a span of 6 bases. Germline loops: CDR1 MDHEN, CDR2 SYDVKM. The CDR3 consists of 13 residues.

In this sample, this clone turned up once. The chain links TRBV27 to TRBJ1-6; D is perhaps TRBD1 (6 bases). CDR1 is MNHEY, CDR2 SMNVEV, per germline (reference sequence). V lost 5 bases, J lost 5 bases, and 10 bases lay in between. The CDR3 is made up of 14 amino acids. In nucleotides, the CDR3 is TGTGCCAGCAGTACAGGGAGGGATAATTCACCCCTCCACTTT. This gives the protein CASSTGRDNSPLHF.

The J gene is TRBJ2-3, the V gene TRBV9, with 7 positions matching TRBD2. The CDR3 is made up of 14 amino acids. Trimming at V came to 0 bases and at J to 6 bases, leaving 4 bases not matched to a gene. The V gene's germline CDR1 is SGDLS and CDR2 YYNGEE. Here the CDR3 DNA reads TGTGCCAGCAGCGTAGTGGGAGGGGTTGATACGCAGTATTTT. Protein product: CASSVVGGVDTQYF. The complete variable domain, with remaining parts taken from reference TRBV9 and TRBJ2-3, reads DSGVTQTPKHLITATGQRVTLRCSPRSGDLSVYWYQQSLDQGLQFLIQYYNGEERAKGNILERFSAQQFPDLHSELNLSSLELGDSALYFCASSVVGGVDTQYFGPGTRLTVL.

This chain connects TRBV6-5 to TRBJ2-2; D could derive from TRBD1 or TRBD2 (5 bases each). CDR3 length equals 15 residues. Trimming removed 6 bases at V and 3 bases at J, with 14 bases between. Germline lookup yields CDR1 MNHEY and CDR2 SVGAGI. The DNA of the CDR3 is TGTGCCAGCAGGCCTCCGGGACGTGACACCGGGGAGCTGTTTTTT. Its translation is CASRPPGRDTGELFF.

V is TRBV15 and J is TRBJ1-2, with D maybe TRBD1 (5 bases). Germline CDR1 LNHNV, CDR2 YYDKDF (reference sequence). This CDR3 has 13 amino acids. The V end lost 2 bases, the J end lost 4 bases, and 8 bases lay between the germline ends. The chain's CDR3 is CATSRQRGYGYTF. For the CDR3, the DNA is TGTGCCACCAGCAGACAAAGGGGCTATGGCTACACCTTC.

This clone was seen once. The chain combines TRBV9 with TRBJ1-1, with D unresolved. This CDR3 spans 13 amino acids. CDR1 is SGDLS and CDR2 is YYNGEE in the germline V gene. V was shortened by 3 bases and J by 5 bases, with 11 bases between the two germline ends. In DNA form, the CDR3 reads TGTGCCAGCAGCGCCGACGTGATAACTGAAGCTTTCTTT. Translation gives CASSADVITEAFF.

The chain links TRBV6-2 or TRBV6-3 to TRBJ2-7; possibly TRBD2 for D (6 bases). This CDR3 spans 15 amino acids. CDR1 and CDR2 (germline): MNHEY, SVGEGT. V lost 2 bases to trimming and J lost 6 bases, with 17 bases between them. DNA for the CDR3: TGTGCCAGCAGTTACGGGAGCGGGTCGATACCCGAGCAGTACTTC. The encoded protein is CASSYGSGSIPEQYF.

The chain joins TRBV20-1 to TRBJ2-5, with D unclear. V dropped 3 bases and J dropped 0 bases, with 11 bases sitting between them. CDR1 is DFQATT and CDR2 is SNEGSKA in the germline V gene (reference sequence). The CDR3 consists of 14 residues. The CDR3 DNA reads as TGCAGTGCTAGTGGGCTAGGAGACCAAGAGACCCAGTACTTC. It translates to CSASGLGDQETQYF.

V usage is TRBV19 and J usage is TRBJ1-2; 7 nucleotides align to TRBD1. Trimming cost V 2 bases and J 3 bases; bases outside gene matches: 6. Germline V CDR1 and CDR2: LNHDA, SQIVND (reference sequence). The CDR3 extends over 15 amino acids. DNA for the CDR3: TGTGCCAGTAGTATACTGGCAGGGGGTTACTATGGCTACACCTTC. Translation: CASSILAGGYYGYTF.

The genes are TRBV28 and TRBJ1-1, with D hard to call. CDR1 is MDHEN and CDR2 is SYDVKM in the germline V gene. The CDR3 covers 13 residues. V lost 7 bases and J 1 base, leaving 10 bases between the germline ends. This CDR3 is CASMPSKNTEAFF. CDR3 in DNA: TGTGCCAGCATGCCCAGCAAGAACACTGAAGCTTTCTTT.

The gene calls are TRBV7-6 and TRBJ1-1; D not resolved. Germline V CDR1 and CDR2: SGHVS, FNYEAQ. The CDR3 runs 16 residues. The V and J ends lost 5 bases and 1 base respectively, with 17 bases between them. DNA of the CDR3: TGTGCCAGCAGCCCCGGCCCCACAAGGTCGAACACTGAAGCTTTCTTT. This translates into CASSPGPTRSNTEAFF.

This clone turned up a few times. As DNA, the CDR3 is TGTGCCAGCAGTGAAGCGAGCCATTTTAGCTATGGCTACACCTTC. Its translation is CASSEASHFSYGYTF. The genes are TRBV6-1 and TRBJ1-2, with D unclear. CDR1 is MNHNS, CDR2 SASEGT, per germline. The CDR3 spans 15 residues. The V gene lost 0 bases and the J gene lost 4 bases, with 12 bases spanning the gap.

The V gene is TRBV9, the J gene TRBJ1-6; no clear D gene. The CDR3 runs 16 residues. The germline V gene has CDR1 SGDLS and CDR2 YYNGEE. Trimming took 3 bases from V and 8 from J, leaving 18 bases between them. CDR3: CASSALGDGNYSPLHF. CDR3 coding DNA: TGTGCCAGCAGCGCGCTCGGAGACGGGAATTATTCACCCCTCCACTTT.

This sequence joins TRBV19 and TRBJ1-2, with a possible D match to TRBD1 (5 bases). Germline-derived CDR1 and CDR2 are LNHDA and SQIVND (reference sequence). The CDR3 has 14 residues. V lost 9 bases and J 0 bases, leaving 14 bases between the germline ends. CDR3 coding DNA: TGTGCCAGCGGGGGAAGGGGAGCTAACTATGGCTACACCTTC. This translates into CASGGRGANYGYTF.

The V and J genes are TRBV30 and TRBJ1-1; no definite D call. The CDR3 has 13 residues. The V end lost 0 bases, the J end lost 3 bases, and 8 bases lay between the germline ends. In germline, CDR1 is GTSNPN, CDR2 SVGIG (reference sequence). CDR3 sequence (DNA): TGTGCCTGGAGTGTACTATATGACACTGAAGCTTTCTTT. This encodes CAWSVLYDTEAFF.

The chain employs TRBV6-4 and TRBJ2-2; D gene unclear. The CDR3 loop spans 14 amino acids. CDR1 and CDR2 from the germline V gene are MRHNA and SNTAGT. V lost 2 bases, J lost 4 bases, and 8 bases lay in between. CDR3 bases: TGTGCCAGCAGTGACAGGGTTGGCACCGGGGAGCTGTTTTTT. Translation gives CASSDRVGTGELFF.

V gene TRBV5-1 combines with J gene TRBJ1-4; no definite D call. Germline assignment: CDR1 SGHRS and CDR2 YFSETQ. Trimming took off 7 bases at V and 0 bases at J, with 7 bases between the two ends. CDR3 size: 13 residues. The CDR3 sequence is CASREATNEKLFF. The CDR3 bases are TGCGCCAGCCGGGAGGCAACTAATGAAAAACTGTTTTTT. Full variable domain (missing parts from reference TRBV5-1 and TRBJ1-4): KAGVTQTPRYLIKTRGQQVTLSCSPISGHRSVSWYQQTPGQGLQFLFEYFSETQRNKGNFPGRFSGRQFSNSRSEMNVSTLELGDSALYLCASREATNEKLFFGSGTQLSVL.

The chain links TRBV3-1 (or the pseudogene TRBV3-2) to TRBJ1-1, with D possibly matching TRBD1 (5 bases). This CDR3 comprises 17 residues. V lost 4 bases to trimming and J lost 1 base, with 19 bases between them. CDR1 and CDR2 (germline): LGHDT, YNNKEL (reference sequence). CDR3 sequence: CASSRLRQGQWNTEAFF. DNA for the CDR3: TGTGCCAGCAGCCGATTGAGGCAGGGTCAGTGGAACACTGAAGCTTTCTTT.